A selection of T cell receptor beta chains follows, all from one sample in a study of T cell repertoires in cytomegalovirus infection. MiXCR was run by TCRdb on the reads, yielding one entry per CDR3 protein. The data show roughly 140,000 distinct CDR3 sequences, about 20% seen once. The source material was PBMCs. The receptors stem from a human donor in good health (CMV status not recorded). Some clones in this sample may be carry-over from other donors' samples. CDR3s include the opening cysteine and the closing phenylalanine or tryptophan. Each record gives: D gene, V gene, J gene, clone size, CDR3 protein, CDR3 DNA. A D gene is named only where the DNA matches it firmly. Clone size appears in some rows only: once, few, many, or a class for an expanded clone.

d_gene: TRBD1
v_gene: TRBV15
j_gene: TRBJ1-5
abundance: few
CDR3aa: CATSRAGTGNQPQHF
CDR3nt: TGTGCCACCAGCAGAGCCGGGACAGGGAATCAGCCCCAGCATTTT

d_gene: TRBD2
v_gene: TRBV4-2
j_gene: TRBJ2-7
abundance: .
CDR3aa: CASSQETSGLTYEQYF
CDR3nt: TGTGCCAGCAGCCAAGAAACTAGCGGATTAACCTACGAGCAGTACTTC

d_gene: TRBD2
v_gene: TRBV6-2/TRBV6-3
j_gene: TRBJ2-5
abundance: .
CDR3aa: CASSYTTSGTQETQYF
CDR3nt: TGTGCCAGCAGTTACACGACTAGCGGGACCCAAGAGACCCAGTACTTC

d_gene: TRBD2
v_gene: TRBV7-9
j_gene: TRBJ2-5
abundance: many
CDR3aa: CASSPPSGRALQETQYF
CDR3nt: TGTGCCAGCAGCCCCCCTAGCGGGAGGGCCCTCCAAGAGACCCAGTACTTC

d_gene: TRBD2
v_gene: TRBV6-2/TRBV6-3
j_gene: TRBJ2-7
abundance: many
CDR3aa: CASRVSGTYEQYF
CDR3nt: TGTGCCAGCAGAGTTAGCGGGACCTACGAGCAGTACTTC

d_gene: TRBD2
v_gene: TRBV7-2
j_gene: TRBJ2-1
abundance: few
CDR3aa: CASRRTSGTTYNEQFF
CDR3nt: TGTGCCAGCAGACGGACTAGCGGGACCACCTACAATGAGCAGTTCTTC

d_gene: .
v_gene: TRBV19
j_gene: TRBJ2-7
abundance: few
CDR3aa: CASSDGQRYEQYF
CDR3nt: TGTGCCAGTAGTGATGGACAACGCTACGAGCAGTACTTC

d_gene: TRBD2
v_gene: TRBV6-5
j_gene: TRBJ2-1
abundance: few
CDR3aa: CASSYLAGTYNEQFF
CDR3nt: TGTGCCAGCAGTTACTTAGCGGGGACCTACAATGAGCAGTTCTTC

d_gene: .
v_gene: TRBV5-1
j_gene: TRBJ2-2
abundance: .
CDR3aa: CASSLRRSDTGELFF
CDR3nt: TGCGCCAGCAGCTTGCGGAGGTCGGACACCGGGGAGCTGTTTTTT

d_gene: .
v_gene: TRBV12-3/TRBV12-4
j_gene: TRBJ2-2
abundance: few
CDR3aa: CASSFETGELFF
CDR3nt: TGTGCCAGCAGTTTCGAGACCGGGGAGCTGTTTTTT

d_gene: TRBD1
v_gene: TRBV12-3/TRBV12-4
j_gene: TRBJ1-1
abundance: .
CDR3aa: CASTLTGKAFF
CDR3nt: TGTGCCAGCACCCTGACAGGGAAAGCTTTCTTT

d_gene: TRBD2
v_gene: TRBV5-1
j_gene: TRBJ2-1
abundance: .
CDR3aa: CASSLLGLAGELSEQFF
CDR3nt: TGCGCCAGCAGCTTGTTAGGACTAGCGGGAGAATTAAGTGAGCAGTTCTTC

d_gene: TRBD2
v_gene: TRBV7-9
j_gene: TRBJ2-1
abundance: few
CDR3aa: CASSSTSGGGALAPYNEQFF
CDR3nt: TGTGCCAGCAGCTCAACTAGCGGGGGGGGGGCTCTGGCCCCCTACAATGAGCAGTTCTTC

d_gene: .
v_gene: TRBV2
j_gene: TRBJ2-1
abundance: once
CDR3aa: CASRPSSLEQFF
CDR3nt: TGTGCCAGCAGGCCCTCCAGCCTAGAACAGTTCTTC

d_gene: .
v_gene: TRBV28
j_gene: TRBJ2-3
abundance: .
CDR3aa: CASSLGEGITDTQYF
CDR3nt: TGTGCCAGCAGTTTAGGCGAGGGCATCACAGATACGCAGTATTTT

d_gene: .
v_gene: TRBV10-3
j_gene: TRBJ2-3
abundance: .
CDR3aa: CAISESARRGADTQYF
CDR3nt: TGTGCCATCAGTGAGTCGGCCCGTCGGGGTGCAGATACGCAGTATTTT

d_gene: .
v_gene: TRBV7-2
j_gene: TRBJ1-4
abundance: many
CDR3aa: CASSLWGSEKLFF
CDR3nt: TGTGCCAGCAGCTTGTGGGGCAGTGAAAAACTGTTTTTT

d_gene: .
v_gene: TRBV12-3/TRBV12-4
j_gene: TRBJ2-1
abundance: .
CDR3aa: CASSLDSGAGNEQFF
CDR3nt: TGTGCCAGCAGTTTGGACAGCGGTGCGGGCAATGAGCAGTTCTTC

d_gene: TRBD1
v_gene: TRBV2
j_gene: TRBJ2-5
abundance: few
CDR3aa: CASSENRGRAETQYF
CDR3nt: TGTGCCAGCAGTGAAAACAGGGGGCGCGCAGAGACCCAGTACTTC

d_gene: .
v_gene: TRBV4-1
j_gene: TRBJ1-5
abundance: .
CDR3aa: CASSPEDRQPQHF
CDR3nt: TGCGCCAGCAGCCCCGAGGACCGTCAGCCCCAGCATTTT

d_gene: TRBD2
v_gene: TRBV7-2
j_gene: TRBJ2-7
abundance: .
CDR3aa: CASSLGGGTAYEQYF
CDR3nt: TGTGCCAGCAGCTTAGGCGGGGGAACTGCCTACGAGCAGTACTTC

d_gene: TRBD2
v_gene: TRBV20-1
j_gene: TRBJ2-2
abundance: .
CDR3aa: CSAGGEGGTGELFF
CDR3nt: TGCAGTGCTGGAGGGGAGGGAGGCACCGGGGAGCTGTTTTTT

d_gene: .
v_gene: TRBV7-9
j_gene: TRBJ2-3
abundance: few
CDR3aa: CASSYPPGGRTDTQYF
CDR3nt: TGTGCCAGCAGTTACCCCCCTGGGGGAAGGACAGATACGCAGTATTTT

d_gene: TRBD2
v_gene: TRBV7-6
j_gene: TRBJ2-5
abundance: .
CDR3aa: CASSPGLALQTQYF
CDR3nt: TGTGCCAGCAGCCCAGGACTAGCGTTGCAGACCCAGTACTTC

d_gene: TRBD1
v_gene: TRBV6-5
j_gene: TRBJ2-7
abundance: many
CDR3aa: CASSPRDRVYEQYF
CDR3nt: TGTGCCAGCAGCCCCCGGGACAGAGTCTACGAGCAGTACTTC

d_gene: .
v_gene: TRBV28
j_gene: TRBJ1-2
abundance: few
CDR3aa: CASSLSGRGYGYTF
CDR3nt: TGTGCCAGCAGTTTATCGGGTCGGGGTTATGGCTACACCTTC

d_gene: .
v_gene: TRBV7-3
j_gene: TRBJ2-4
abundance: many
CDR3aa: CASSEGGGKNIQYF
CDR3nt: TGTGCCAGCAGCGAAGGGGGAGGGAAAAACATTCAGTACTTC

d_gene: .
v_gene: TRBV7-2
j_gene: TRBJ2-3
abundance: many
CDR3aa: CASSSEGGTDTQYF
CDR3nt: TGTGCCAGCAGCTCGGAGGGGGGCACAGATACGCAGTATTTT

d_gene: .
v_gene: TRBV29-1
j_gene: TRBJ2-7
abundance: .
CDR3aa: CSVESPPGQGSPYEQYF
CDR3nt: TGCAGCGTTGAATCCCCCCCCGGCCAGGGTAGCCCTTACGAGCAGTACTTC

d_gene: .
v_gene: TRBV7-8
j_gene: TRBJ1-6
abundance: many
CDR3aa: CASSPGDYNSPLHF
CDR3nt: TGTGCCAGCAGCCCAGGAGACTATAATTCACCCCTCCACTTT

d_gene: TRBD1
v_gene: TRBV28
j_gene: TRBJ2-7
abundance: many
CDR3aa: CASSRTGGSYEQYF
CDR3nt: TGTGCCAGCAGCCGGACAGGGGGGTCCTACGAGCAGTACTTC

d_gene: .
v_gene: TRBV7-2
j_gene: TRBJ2-5
abundance: many
CDR3aa: CASSLGGGGGETQYF
CDR3nt: TGTGCCAGCAGCTTAGGAGGGGGTGGAGGAGAGACCCAGTACTTC

d_gene: .
v_gene: TRBV28
j_gene: TRBJ1-6
abundance: few
CDR3aa: CASSFTPGPNSPLHF
CDR3nt: TGTGCCAGCAGTTTCACTCCGGGGCCTAATTCACCCCTCCACTTT

d_gene: .
v_gene: TRBV29-1
j_gene: TRBJ2-7
abundance: .
CDR3aa: CSVDVQGTYEQYF
CDR3nt: TGCAGCGTTGACGTGCAGGGTACCTACGAGCAGTACTTC

d_gene: .
v_gene: TRBV9
j_gene: TRBJ2-1
abundance: .
CDR3aa: CASSVEERPYNEQFF
CDR3nt: TGTGCCAGCAGCGTAGAAGAGCGGCCTTACAATGAGCAGTTCTTC

d_gene: TRBD1
v_gene: TRBV12-3/TRBV12-4
j_gene: TRBJ2-1
abundance: .
CDR3aa: CASSFGDRSYNEQFF
CDR3nt: TGTGCCAGCAGTTTCGGGGACAGGTCTTACAATGAGCAGTTCTTC

d_gene: .
v_gene: TRBV29-1
j_gene: TRBJ2-3
abundance: .
CDR3aa: CSVGGGQGMGLAGARTQYF
CDR3nt: TGCAGCGTTGGGGGGGGACAGGGGATGGGTCTAGCGGGAGCACGTACGCAGTATTTT

d_gene: TRBD2
v_gene: TRBV4-1
j_gene: TRBJ2-5
abundance: few
CDR3aa: CASSQRLAPQETQYF
CDR3nt: TGCGCCAGCAGCCAAAGACTAGCGCCTCAAGAGACCCAGTACTTC

d_gene: .
v_gene: TRBV6-2/TRBV6-3
j_gene: TRBJ1-5
abundance: .
CDR3aa: CASTRPGQPQHF
CDR3nt: TGTGCCAGCACCCGTCCCGGTCAGCCCCAGCATTTT

d_gene: .
v_gene: TRBV18
j_gene: TRBJ2-7
abundance: few
CDR3aa: CASSTSTPGEQYF
CDR3nt: TGTGCCAGCTCAACGTCTACACCGGGCGAGCAGTACTTC

d_gene: TRBD2
v_gene: TRBV7-2
j_gene: TRBJ2-2
abundance: medium-sized
CDR3aa: CASSPWTSPGELFF
CDR3nt: TGTGCCAGCAGCCCGTGGACTAGCCCCGGGGAGCTGTTTTTT

d_gene: .
v_gene: TRBV3-1
j_gene: TRBJ2-4
abundance: .
CDR3aa: CASSQDSSERLLAKNIQYF
CDR3nt: TGTGCCAGCAGCCAAGATTCTAGCGAGCGGCTCCTAGCCAAAAACATTCAGTACTTC